Reported below is one T cell receptor (beta chain). This entry belongs to a study of cytomegalovirus exposure and HLA in healthy donors. PCR used 60 Vbeta primers and 13 Jbeta primers. Assay used: immunoSEQ multiplex PCR; TCRdb lists only in-frame clones, some missing. The sample contains roughly 150,000 clones, about two thirds of which appear only once. The ends lost 6 bases at V and 4 bases at J; junction bases unmatched: 7. CDR1 is MDHEN, CDR2 SYDVKM, per germline. CDR3 length: 15 amino acids. The rearrangement uses TRBV28 and TRBJ2-2, with 8 bases identical to TRBD2. This TCR came from a young man in good health and CMV-seropositive. The sample was PBMCs. This CDR3 reads CASSLGTRVTGELFF. In DNA, the CDR3 is TGTGCCAGCAGCCTAGGGACTAGAGTCACCGGGGAGCTGTTTTTT.